Below, 10 T cell receptor beta chains from the same sample are listed, as sequenced in a study of blood T cell repertoires in COVID-19. Sequencing was performed with immunoSEQ multiplex PCR; in TCRdb, only in-frame clones are kept and a portion is missing. Of tens of thousands of clones in the sample, approximately 78% are singletons; the top ten hold 6% to 7.5%. Sequenced: peripheral blood. These receptors were obtained from a man between 45 and 60 years old with active or convalescent COVID-19.

The gene calls are TRBV7-9 and TRBJ2-3; 9 nucleotides align to TRBD1. The CDR3 sequence is 16 residues long. V shed 5 bases, J shed 4 bases, and the junction held 10 bases outside the gene matches. Germline CDR1 SEHNR, CDR2 FQNEAQ (reference sequence). Written as DNA, the CDR3 is TGTGCCAGCAGCGGAGGCACCGGGACAGGGCCAGATACGCAGTATTTT. Translation gives CASSGGTGTGPDTQYF.

This sequence joins TRBV30 and TRBJ1-5; D is uncertain. The CDR3 runs to 12 residues. Germline CDR1 is GTSNPN and CDR2 is SVGIG (reference sequence). V lost 5 bases to trimming and J lost 4 bases, with 9 bases between them. CDR3 DNA: TGTGCCTGGGGGGAGGTGAATCAGCCCCAGCATTTT. It encodes CAWGEVNQPQHF.

The chain employs TRBV18 and TRBJ2-3; TRBD2 might be the D (6 bases). Trimming cost V 0 bases and J 2 bases, with 12 bases left between them. CDR1 is KGHSH, CDR2 LQKENI, per germline. The CDR3 has 16 amino acids. CDR3 loop: CASSPPSGSHTDTQYF. Written as DNA, the CDR3 is TGTGCCAGCTCACCACCGAGCGGGTCACACACAGATACGCAGTATTTT.

V is TRBV10-3 and J is TRBJ1-5; TRBD1 matches at 10 bases. V dropped 5 bases and J dropped 5; count of bases not matched to a gene: 3. The CDR3 runs to 14 residues. CDR1 and CDR2 (germline): ENHRY, SYGVKD. In DNA, the CDR3 is TGTGCCATCAGTCCCGGGACAGGGGATCAGCCCCAGCATTTT. Translation: CAISPGTGDQPQHF.

This rearrangement joins TRBV2 to TRBJ2-2; the D is unclear. This CDR3 is built from 15 residues. Trimming took 6 bases from V and 5 from J, leaving 16 bases between them. Germline V gives CDR1 SNHLY, CDR2 FYNNEI. This CDR3 reads CASRLGPVKTGELFF. The CDR3 nucleotides read TGTGCCAGCAGGCTGGGCCCCGTAAAGACCGGGGAGCTGTTTTTT.

This rearrangement joins TRBV6-4 to TRBJ1-2; TRBD1 might be the D (6 bases). Looked up from germline, CDR1 is MRHNA and CDR2 is SNTAGT. The V and J ends lost 6 bases and 3 bases respectively, with 17 bases between them. CDR3 length: 15 amino acids. In nucleotides, the CDR3 is TGTGCCAGCAGCCCCGACGGGACACCCTACTATGGCTACACCTTC. Its translation: CASSPDGTPYYGYTF.

V usage is TRBV6-5 and J usage is TRBJ2-1; D is uncertain. The germline CDR1 and CDR2 sequences are MNHEY and SVGAGI. The CDR3 is made up of 15 amino acids. V lost 7 bases and J 9 bases, leaving 22 bases between the germline ends. CDR3 DNA: TGTGCCAGCACCCCGTCGAGTACTAACCGAGGTGAGCAGTTCTTC. Translation: CASTPSSTNRGEQFF.

CDR3 sequence reads: CASSLGQGAYEQYF. CDR3 DNA: TGTGCCAGCAGCTTGGGTCAGGGGGCCTACGAGCAGTACTTC. J is TRBJ2-7 and V is TRBV5-4; 7 bases are shared with TRBD1. The V segment lost 0 bases and the J segment 2 bases; nucleotides outside the gene matches: 2. CDR1 SGHNT and CDR2 YYREEE come from the germline V gene (reference sequence). The CDR3 extends over 14 amino acids.

The J gene is TRBJ1-6, the V gene TRBV28; maybe TRBD1 (6 bases). With 10 bases removed from V and 8 bases from J, the gap between germline ends came to 18 bases. Germline values: CDR1 MDHEN, CDR2 SYDVKM. This CDR3 has 14 residues. The DNA for the CDR3 is TGTGCCACCAACGTGGGGGCGCAGGATTCACCCCTCCACTTT. Its protein is CATNVGAQDSPLHF.

This sequence joins TRBV7-2 and TRBJ2-7; 10 nucleotides agree with TRBD2. The CDR3 contains 12 residues. The germline V gene encodes CDR1 SGHTA and CDR2 FQGNSA. The CDR3 DNA is TGTGCGACCAGGACTAGCGGCTACGAGCAGTACTTC. Its translation is CATRTSGYEQYF.